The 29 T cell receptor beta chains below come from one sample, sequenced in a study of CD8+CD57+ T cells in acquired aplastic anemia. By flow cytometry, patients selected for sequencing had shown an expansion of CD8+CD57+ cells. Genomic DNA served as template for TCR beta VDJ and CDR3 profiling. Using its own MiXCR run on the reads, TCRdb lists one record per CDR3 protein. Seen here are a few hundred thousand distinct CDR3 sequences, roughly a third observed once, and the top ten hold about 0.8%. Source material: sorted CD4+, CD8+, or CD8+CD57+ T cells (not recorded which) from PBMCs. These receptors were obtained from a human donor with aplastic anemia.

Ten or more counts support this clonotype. CDR3 sequence (DNA): TGTGCCAGCGGAGATGAGGGAGTAAGGGGCAATGAGCAGTTCTTC. It specifies CASGDEGVRGNEQFF. The rearrangement links TRBV2 to TRBJ2-1, with D perhaps TRBD1 or TRBD2 (5 bases each). V lost 8 bases, J lost 6 bases, and 20 bases lay in between. The CDR3 runs to 15 residues. Germline V CDR1 and CDR2: SNHLY, FYNNEI.

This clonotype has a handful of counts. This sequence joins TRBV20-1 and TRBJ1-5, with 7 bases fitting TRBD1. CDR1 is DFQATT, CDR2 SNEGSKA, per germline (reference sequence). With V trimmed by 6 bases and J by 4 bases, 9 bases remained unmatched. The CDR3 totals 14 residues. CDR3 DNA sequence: TGCAGTGCGCCCCCGGGACAGCAGAATCAGCCCCAGCATTTT. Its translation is CSAPPGQQNQPQHF.

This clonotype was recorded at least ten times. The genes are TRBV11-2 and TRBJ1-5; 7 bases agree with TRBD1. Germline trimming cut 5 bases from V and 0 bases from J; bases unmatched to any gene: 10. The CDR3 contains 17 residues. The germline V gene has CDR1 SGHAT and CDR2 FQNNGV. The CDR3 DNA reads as TGTGCCAGCAGCCCGACACCGGGACAGCCTAGCAATCAGCCCCAGCATTTT. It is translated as CASSPTPGQPSNQPQHF.

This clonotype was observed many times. The CDR3, as DNA: TGTGCCAGCAGCCCACTAAGGGGTGGCTACACCTTC. Residues: CASSPLRGGYTF. The chain recombines TRBV7-2 with TRBJ1-2; D possibly corresponds to TRBD1 (5 bases). The length of the CDR3 is 12 residues. Germline CDR1 and CDR2: SGHTA and FQGNSA. The ends were cut back, 5 bases at V and 7 bases at J, with 11 bases in the middle.

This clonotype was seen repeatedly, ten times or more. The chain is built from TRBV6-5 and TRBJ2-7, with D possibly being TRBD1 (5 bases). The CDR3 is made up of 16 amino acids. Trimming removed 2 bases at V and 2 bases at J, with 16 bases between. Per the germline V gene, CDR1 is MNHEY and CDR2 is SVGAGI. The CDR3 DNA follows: TGTGCCAGCAGTTACGAAGGGGCAGATCGACCCTACGAGCAGTACTTC. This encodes CASSYEGADRPYEQYF.

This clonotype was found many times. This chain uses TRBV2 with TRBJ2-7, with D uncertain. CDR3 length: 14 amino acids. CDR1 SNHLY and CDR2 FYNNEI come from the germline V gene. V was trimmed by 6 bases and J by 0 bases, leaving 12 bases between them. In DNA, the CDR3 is TGTGCCAGCAGGGGTGGGGTTAGCTCCTACGAGCAGTACTTC. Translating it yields CASRGGVSSYEQYF.

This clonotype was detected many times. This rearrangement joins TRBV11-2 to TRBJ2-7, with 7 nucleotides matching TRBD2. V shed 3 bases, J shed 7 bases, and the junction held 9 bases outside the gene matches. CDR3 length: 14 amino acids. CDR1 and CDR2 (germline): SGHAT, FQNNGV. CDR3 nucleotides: TGTGCCAGCAGCTTGAGCCGGGACTACCGGGAGCAGTACTTC. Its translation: CASSLSRDYREQYF. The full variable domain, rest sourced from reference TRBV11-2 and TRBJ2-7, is EAGVAQSPRYKIIEKRQSVAFWCNPISGHATLYWYQQILGQGPKLLIQFQNNGVVDDSQLPKDRFSAERLKGVDSTLKIQPAKLEDSAVYLCASSLSRDYREQYFGPGTRLTVT.

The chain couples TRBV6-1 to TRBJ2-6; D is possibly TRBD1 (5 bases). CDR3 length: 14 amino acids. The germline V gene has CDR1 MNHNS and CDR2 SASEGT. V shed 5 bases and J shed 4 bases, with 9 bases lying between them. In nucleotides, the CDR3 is TGTGCCAGCAGTCCAGGGAACGGGGCCAACGTCCTGACTTTC. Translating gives CASSPGNGANVLTF.

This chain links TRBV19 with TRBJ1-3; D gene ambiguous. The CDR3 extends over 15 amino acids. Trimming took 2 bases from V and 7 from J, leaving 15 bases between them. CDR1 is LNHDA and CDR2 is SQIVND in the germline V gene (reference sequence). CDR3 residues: CASSISKGPGNTIYF. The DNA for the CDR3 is TGTGCCAGTAGTATATCGAAGGGTCCGGGGAACACCATATATTTT.

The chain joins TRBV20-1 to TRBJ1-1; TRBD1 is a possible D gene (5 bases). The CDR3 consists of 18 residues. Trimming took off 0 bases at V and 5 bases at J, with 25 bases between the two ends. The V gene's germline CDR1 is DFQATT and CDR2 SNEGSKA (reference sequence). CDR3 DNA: TGCAGTGCTAGAGATCGCCTCTCAGGGCTCTTGATGAGAACTGAAGCTTTCTTT. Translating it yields CSARDRLSGLLMRTEAFF.

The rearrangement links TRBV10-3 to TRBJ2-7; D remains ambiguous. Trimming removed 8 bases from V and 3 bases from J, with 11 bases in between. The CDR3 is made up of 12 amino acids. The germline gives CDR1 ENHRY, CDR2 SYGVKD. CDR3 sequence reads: CAIAKDDYEQYF. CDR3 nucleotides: TGTGCCATCGCGAAGGACGACTACGAGCAGTACTTC.

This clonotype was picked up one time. The CDR3 protein is CAGSGTTHQPQHF. CDR3 sequence (DNA): TGTGCCGGATCCGGGACAACTCATCAGCCCCAGCATTTT. The rearrangement joins TRBV6-1 to TRBJ1-5, with D perhaps TRBD1 (6 bases). The CDR3 contains 13 residues. With 11 bases removed from V and 5 bases from J, the gap between germline ends came to 16 bases. CDR1 MNHNS and CDR2 SASEGT come from the germline V gene.

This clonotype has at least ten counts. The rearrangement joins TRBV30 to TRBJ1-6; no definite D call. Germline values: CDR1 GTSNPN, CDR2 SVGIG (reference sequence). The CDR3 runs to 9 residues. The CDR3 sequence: CAANSPLHF. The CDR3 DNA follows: TGTGCGGCGAATTCACCCCTCCACTTT.

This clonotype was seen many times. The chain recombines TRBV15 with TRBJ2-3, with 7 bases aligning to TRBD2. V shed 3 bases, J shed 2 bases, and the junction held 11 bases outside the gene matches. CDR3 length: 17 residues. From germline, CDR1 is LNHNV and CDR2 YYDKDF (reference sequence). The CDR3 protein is CATSRGGLADITDTQYF. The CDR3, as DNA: TGTGCCACCAGCAGGGGAGGTCTAGCGGATATCACAGATACGCAGTATTTT.

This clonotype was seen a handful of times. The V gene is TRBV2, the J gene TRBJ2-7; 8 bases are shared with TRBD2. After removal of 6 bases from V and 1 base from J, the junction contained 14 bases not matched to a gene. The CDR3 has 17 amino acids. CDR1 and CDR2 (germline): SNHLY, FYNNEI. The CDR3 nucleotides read TGTGCCAGCAGCCCGTATGGGGGACTAGAATCGTCCTACGAGCAGTACTTC. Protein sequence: CASSPYGGLESSYEQYF. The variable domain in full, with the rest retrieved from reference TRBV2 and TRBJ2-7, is EPEVTQTPSHQVTQMGQEVILRCVPISNHLYFYWYRQILGQKVEFLVSFYNNEISEKSEIFDDQFSVERPDGSNFTLKIRSTKLEDSAMYFCASSPYGGLESSYEQYFGPGTRLTVT.

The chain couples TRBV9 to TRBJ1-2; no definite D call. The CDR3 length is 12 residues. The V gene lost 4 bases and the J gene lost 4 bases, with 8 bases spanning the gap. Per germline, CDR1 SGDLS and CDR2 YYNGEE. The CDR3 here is CASSYGAYGYTF. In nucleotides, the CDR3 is TGTGCCAGCAGCTATGGTGCCTATGGCTACACCTTC. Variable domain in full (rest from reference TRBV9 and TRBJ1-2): DSGVTQTPKHLITATGQRVTLRCSPRSGDLSVYWYQQSLDQGLQFLIQYYNGEERAKGNILERFSAQQFPDLHSELNLSSLELGDSALYFCASSYGAYGYTFGSGTRLTVV.

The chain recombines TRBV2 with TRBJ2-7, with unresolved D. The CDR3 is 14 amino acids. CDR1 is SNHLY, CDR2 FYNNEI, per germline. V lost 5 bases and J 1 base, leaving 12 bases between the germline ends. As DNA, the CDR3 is TGTGCCAGCAGTTACGAGGCGGATTCCTACGAGCAGTACTTC. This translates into CASSYEADSYEQYF.

This chain's CDR3 is CASSLGTATRNQPQHF. The CDR3 region has the DNA TGTGCCAGCAGCCTCGGGACCGCTACCCGTAATCAGCCCCAGCATTTT. The chain couples TRBV11-1 to TRBJ1-5; the D gene is possibly TRBD1 (5 bases). The V gene's germline CDR1 is SGHAT and CDR2 FQDESV (reference sequence). There are 16 residues in the CDR3. Trimming removed 5 bases from V and 4 bases from J, with 18 bases in between.

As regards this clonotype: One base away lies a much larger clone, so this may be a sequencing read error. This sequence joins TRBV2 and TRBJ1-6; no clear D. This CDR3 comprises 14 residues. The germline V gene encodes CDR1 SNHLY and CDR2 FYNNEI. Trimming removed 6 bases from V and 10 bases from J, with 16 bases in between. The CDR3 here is CASRVTRPWSPLHF. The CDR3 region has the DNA TGTGCCAGCAGGGTGACACGGCCCTGGTCACCCCTCCACTTT.

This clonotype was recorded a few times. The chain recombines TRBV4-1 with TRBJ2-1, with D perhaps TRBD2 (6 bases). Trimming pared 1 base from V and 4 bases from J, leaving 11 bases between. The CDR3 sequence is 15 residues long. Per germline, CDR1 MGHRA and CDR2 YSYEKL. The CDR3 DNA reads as TGCGCCAGCAGCCAAGGGGGCGGACTATACAATGAGCAGTTCTTC. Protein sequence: CASSQGGGLYNEQFF.

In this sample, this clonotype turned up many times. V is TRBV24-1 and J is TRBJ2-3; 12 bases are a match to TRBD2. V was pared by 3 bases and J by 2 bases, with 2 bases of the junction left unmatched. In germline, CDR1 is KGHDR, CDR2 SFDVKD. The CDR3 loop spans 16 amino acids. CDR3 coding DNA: TGTGCCACCAGTGATAGACTAGCGGGAGTCACAGATACGCAGTATTTT. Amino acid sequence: CATSDRLAGVTDTQYF.

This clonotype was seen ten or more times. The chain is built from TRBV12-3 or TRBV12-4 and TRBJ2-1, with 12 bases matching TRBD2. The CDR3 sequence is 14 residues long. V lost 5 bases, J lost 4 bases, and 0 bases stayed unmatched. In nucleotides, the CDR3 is TGTGCCAGCAGTGGGACTAGCGGGTACAATGAGCAGTTCTTC. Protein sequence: CASSGTSGYNEQFF.

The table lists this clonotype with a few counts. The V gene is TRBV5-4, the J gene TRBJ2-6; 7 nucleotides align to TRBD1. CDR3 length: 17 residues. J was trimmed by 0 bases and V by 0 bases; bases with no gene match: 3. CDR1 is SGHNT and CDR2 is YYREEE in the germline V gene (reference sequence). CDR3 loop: CASSLGQGNSGANVLTF. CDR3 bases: TGTGCCAGCAGCTTGGGACAGGGAAACTCTGGGGCCAACGTCCTGACTTTC.

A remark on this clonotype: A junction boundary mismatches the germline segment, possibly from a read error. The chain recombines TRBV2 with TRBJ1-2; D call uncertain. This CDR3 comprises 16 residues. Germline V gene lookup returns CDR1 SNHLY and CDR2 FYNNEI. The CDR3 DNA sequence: TGTGCCAGCAGTCGGGCCGGCCGGGGTGTTGGCTATGGCTGCACCTTC. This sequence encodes CASSRAGRGVGYGCTF.

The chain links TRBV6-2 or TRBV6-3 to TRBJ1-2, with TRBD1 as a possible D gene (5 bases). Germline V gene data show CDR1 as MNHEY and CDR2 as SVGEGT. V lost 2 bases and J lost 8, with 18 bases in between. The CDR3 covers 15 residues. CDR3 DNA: TGTGCCAGCAGTTACATCGGGGCCAGAGGTGGCGGCTACACCTTC. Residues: CASSYIGARGGGYTF.

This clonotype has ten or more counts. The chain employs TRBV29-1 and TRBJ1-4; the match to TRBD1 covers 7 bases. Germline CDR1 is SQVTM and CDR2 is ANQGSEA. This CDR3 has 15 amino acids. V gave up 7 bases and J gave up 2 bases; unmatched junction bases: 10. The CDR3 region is CSAGQVSATNEKLFF. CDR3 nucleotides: TGCAGCGCCGGACAGGTCTCGGCCACTAATGAAAAACTGTTTTTT.

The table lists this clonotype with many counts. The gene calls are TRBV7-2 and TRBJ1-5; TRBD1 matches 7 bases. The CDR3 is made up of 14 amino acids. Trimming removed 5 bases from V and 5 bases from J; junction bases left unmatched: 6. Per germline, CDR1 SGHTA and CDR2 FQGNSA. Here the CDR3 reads CASSPRQGDQPQHF. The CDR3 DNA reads TGTGCCAGCAGCCCCCGACAGGGTGATCAGCCCCAGCATTTT.

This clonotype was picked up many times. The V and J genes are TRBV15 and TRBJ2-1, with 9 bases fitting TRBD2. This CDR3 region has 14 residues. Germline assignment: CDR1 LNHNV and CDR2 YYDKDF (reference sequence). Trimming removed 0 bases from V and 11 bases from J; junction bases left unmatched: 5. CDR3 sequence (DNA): TGTGCCACCAGCAGAGAGGCGGGAGGGGTAAAGCAGTTCTTC. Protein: CATSREAGGVKQFF.

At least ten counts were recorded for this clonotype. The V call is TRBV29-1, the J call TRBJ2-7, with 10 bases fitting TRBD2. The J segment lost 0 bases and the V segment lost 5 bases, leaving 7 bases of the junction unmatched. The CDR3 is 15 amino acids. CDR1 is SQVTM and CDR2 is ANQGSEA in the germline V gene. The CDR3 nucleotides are TGCAGCGTTTCCGGACTAGCGGAGAACTCCTACGAGCAGTACTTC. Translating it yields CSVSGLAENSYEQYF.